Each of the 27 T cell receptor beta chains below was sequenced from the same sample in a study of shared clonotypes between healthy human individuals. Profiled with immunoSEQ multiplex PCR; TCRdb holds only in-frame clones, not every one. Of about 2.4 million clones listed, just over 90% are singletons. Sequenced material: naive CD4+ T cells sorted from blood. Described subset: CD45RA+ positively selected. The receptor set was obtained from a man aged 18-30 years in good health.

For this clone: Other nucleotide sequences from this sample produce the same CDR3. CDR3 nucleotides: TGTGCCAGCAGTTCCTTGACAGGCGGCAATGAGCAGTTCTTC. It yields the protein CASSSLTGGNEQFF. The chain uses TRBV6-5 and TRBJ2-1; weak D call: TRBD1 (6 bases). Germline assignment: CDR1 MNHEY and CDR2 SVGAGI. This CDR3 is built from 14 residues. Trimming left V 4 bases short and J 6 bases short, with 13 bases between.

The CDR3: CSVGTGAPGNTIYF. CDR3 DNA: TGCAGCGTGGGGACAGGGGCCCCTGGAAACACCATATATTTT. The V gene is TRBV29-1, the J gene TRBJ1-3; 10 nucleotides agree with TRBD1. Trimming removed 6 bases from V and 2 bases from J; junction bases left unmatched: 4. The germline gives CDR1 SQVTM, CDR2 ANQGSEA. CDR3 length: 14 amino acids. The complete variable domain, with remaining parts taken from reference TRBV29-1 and TRBJ1-3, reads SAVISQKPSRDICQRGTSLTIQCQVDSQVTMMFWYRQQPGQSLTLIATANQGSEATYESGFVIDKFPISRPNLTFSTLTVSNMSPEDSSIYLCSVGTGAPGNTIYFGEGSWLTVV.

CDR3 coding DNA: TGTGCCAGCAGCTTCGGGGATGGGGCTTCACCCCTCCACTTT. Translation gives CASSFGDGASPLHF. The chain carries TRBV7-9 and TRBJ1-6; D perhaps matches TRBD1 (5 bases). Germline V gene sequence: CDR1 SEHNR, CDR2 FQNEAQ (reference sequence). Trimming took off 3 bases at V and 9 bases at J, with 12 bases between the two ends. The CDR3 consists of 14 residues.

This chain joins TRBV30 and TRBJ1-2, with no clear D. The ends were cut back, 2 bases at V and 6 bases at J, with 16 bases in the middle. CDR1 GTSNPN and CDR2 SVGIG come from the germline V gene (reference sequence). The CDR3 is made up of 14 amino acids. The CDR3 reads CAWSLGPGGNGYTF. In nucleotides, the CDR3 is TGTGCCTGGAGTCTTGGCCCCGGAGGTAATGGCTACACCTTC.

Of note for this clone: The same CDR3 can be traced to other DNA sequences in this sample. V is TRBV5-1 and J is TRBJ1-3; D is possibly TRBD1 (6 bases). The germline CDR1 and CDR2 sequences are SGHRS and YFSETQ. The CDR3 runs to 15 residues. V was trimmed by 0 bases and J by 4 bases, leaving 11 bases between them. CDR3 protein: CASSLAGGDGNTIYF. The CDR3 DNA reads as TGCGCCAGCAGCTTGGCCGGGGGCGACGGAAACACCATATATTTT.

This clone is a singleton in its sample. The CDR3 reads CASRRTSGTHEQYF. CDR3 sequence (DNA): TGTGCCAGCAGACGGACTAGCGGGACCCACGAGCAGTACTTC. The V call is TRBV13, the J call TRBJ2-7, with 12 nucleotides matching TRBD2. Germline assignment: CDR1 PRHDT and CDR2 FYEKMQ (reference sequence). With V trimmed by 6 bases and J by 5 bases, 5 bases remained unmatched. The CDR3 spans 14 residues.

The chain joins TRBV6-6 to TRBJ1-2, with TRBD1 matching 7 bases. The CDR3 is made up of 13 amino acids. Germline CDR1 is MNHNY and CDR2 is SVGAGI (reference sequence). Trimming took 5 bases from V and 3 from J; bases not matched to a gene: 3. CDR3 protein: CASSPTGDYGYTF. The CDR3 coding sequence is TGTGCCAGCAGTCCTACAGGGGACTATGGCTACACCTTC.

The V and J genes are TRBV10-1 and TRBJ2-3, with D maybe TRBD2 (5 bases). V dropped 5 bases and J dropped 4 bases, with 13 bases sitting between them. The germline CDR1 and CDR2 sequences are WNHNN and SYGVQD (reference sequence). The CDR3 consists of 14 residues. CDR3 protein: CASSRMAGSDTQYF. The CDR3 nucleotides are TGCGCCAGCAGTCGGATGGCGGGTTCAGATACGCAGTATTTT.

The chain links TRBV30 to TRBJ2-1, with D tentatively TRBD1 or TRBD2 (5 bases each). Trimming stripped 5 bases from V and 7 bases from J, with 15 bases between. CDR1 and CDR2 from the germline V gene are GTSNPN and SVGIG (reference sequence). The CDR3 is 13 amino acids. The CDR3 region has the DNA TGTGCCTGGTCTCTCCGGGGCAGAAATGAGCAGTTCTTC. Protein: CAWSLRGRNEQFF. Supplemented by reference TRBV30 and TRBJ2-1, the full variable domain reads SQTIHQWPATLVQPVGSPLSLECTVEGTSNPNLYWYRQAAGRGLQLLFYSVGIGQISSEVPQNLSASRPQDRQFILSSKKLLLSDSGFYLCAWSLRGRNEQFFGPGTRLTVL.

CDR3 sequence (DNA): TGTGCCAGCAGTTTAGGAGGGGTAGCTCAGCCCCAGCATTTT. This gives the protein CASSLGGVAQPQHF. V usage is TRBV27 and J usage is TRBJ1-5; a weak D match, TRBD1 (5 bases). The germline V gene has CDR1 MNHEY and CDR2 SMNVEV (reference sequence). V was shortened by 2 bases and J by 6 bases, with 11 bases between the two germline ends. The CDR3 length is 14 residues.

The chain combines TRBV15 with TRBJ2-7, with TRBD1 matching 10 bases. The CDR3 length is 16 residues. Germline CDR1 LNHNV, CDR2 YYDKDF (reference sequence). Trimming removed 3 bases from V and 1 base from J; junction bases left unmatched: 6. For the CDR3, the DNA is TGTGCCACCAGCAGCCTCCCGGGACAGGGGTCCTACGAGCAGTACTTC. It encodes CATSSLPGQGSYEQYF.

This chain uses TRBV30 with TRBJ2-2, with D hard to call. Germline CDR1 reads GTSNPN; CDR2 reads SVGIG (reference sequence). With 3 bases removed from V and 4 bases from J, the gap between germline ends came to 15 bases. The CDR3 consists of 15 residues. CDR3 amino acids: CAWSRSLVATGELFF. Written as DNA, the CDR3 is TGTGCCTGGAGCCGTTCTCTGGTTGCCACCGGGGAGCTGTTTTTT.

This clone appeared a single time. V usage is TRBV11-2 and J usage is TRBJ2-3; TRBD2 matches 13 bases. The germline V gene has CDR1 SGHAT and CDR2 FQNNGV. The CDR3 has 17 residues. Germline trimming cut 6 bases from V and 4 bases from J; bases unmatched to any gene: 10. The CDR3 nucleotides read TGTGCCAGCAGTCACGGACTAGCGGGAGTTAGGGCAGATACGCAGTATTTT. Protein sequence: CASSHGLAGVRADTQYF.

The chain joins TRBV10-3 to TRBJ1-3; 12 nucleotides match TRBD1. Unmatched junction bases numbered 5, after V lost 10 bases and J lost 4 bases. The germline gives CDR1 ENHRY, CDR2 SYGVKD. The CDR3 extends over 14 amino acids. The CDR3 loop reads CATGQGASGNTIYF. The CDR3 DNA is TGTGCCACGGGACAGGGGGCTTCAGGAAACACCATATATTTT.

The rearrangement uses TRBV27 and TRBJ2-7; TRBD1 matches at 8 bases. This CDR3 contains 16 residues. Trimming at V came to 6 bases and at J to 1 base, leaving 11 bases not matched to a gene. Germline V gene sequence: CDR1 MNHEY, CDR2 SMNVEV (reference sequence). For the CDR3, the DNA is TGTGCCAGCAGAGCCGACTCCAGGGGGCGATCCTACGAGCAGTACTTC. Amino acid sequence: CASRADSRGRSYEQYF.

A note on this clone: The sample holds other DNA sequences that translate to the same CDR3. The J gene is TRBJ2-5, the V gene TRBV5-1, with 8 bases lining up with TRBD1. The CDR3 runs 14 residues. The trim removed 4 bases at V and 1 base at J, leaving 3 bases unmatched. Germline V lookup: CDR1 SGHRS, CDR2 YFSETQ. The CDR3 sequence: CASSPGGSQETQYF. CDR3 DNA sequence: TGCGCCAGCAGCCCAGGGGGCAGCCAAGAGACCCAGTACTTC.

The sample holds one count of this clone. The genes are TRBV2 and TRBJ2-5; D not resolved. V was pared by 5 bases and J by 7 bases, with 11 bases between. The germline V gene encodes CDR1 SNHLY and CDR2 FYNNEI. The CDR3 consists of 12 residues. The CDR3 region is CASSLQRGTQYF. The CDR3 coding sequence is TGTGCCAGCAGTTTACAGCGAGGGACCCAGTACTTC.

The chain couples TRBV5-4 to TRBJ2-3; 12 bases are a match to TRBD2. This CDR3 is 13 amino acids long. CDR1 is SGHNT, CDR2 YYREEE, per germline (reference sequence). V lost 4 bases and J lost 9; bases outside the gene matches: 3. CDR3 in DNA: TGTGCCAGCAGCCGCGGACTAGCGGGGACGCAGTATTTT. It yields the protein CASSRGLAGTQYF.

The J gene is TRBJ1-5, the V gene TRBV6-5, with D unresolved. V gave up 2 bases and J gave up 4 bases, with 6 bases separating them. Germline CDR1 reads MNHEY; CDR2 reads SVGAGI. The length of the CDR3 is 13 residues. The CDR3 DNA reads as TGTGCCAGCAGTTACATGCGGAATCAGCCCCAGCATTTT. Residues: CASSYMRNQPQHF.

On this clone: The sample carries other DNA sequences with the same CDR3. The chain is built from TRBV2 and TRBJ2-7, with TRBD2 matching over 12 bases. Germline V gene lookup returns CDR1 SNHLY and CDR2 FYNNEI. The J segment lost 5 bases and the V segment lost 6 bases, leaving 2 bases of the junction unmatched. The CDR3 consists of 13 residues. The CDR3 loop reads CASSGLAGNEQYF. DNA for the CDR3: TGTGCCAGCAGCGGACTAGCGGGAAACGAGCAGTACTTC.

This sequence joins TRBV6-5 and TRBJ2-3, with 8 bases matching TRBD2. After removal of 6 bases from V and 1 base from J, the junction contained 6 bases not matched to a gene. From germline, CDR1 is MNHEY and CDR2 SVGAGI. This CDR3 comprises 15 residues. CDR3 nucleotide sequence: TGTGCCAGCAGAAGAGCGGGAGCCCGCACAGATACGCAGTATTTT. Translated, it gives CASRRAGARTDTQYF.

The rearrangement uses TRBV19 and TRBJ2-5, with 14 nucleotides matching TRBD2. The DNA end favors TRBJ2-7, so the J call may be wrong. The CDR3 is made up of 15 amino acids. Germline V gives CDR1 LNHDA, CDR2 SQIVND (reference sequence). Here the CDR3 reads CATSRLAGGLSEQYF. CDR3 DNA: TGTGCCACTTCACGACTAGCGGGGGGGCTGAGCGAGCAGTACTTC.

The CDR3 nucleotides read TGTGCCAGCAGTAGACAGGCTTTTACCTACGAGCAGTACTTC. Its protein product is CASSRQAFTYEQYF. The chain is built from TRBV27 and TRBJ2-7, with a weak D call TRBD1 (6 bases). Trimming shortened V by 5 bases and J by 2 bases, and 13 bases separated the two germline ends. Germline assignment: CDR1 MNHEY and CDR2 SMNVEV (reference sequence). The CDR3 runs 14 residues.

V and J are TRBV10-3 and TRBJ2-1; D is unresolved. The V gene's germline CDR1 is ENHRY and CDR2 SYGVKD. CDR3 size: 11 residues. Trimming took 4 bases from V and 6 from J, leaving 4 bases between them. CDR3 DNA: TGTGCCATCAGTGTAACCAATGAGCAGTTCTTC. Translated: CAISVTNEQFF.

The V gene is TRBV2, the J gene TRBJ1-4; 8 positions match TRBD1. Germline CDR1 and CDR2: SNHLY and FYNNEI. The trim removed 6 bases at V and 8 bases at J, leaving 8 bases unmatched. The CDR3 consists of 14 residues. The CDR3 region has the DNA TGTGCCAGCAGACCCAGGGGGCTCGGCGAAAAACTGTTTTTT. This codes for CASRPRGLGEKLFF.

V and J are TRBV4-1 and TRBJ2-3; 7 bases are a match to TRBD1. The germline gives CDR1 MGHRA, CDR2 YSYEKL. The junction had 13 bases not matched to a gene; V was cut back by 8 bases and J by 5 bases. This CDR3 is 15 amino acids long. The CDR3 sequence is CASGFTRGREDTQYF. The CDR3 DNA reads TGCGCCAGCGGATTTACTAGGGGGCGAGAAGATACGCAGTATTTT.

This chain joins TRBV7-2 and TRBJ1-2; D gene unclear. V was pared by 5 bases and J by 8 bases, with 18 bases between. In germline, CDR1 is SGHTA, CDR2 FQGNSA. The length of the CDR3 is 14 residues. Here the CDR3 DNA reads TGTGCCAGCAGCCCGAAGGTAGGGCCTGGGGGCTACACCTTC. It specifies CASSPKVGPGGYTF. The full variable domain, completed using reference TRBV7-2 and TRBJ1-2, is GAGVSQSPSNKVTEKGKDVELRCDPISGHTALYWYRQSLGQGLEFLIYFQGNSAPDKSGLPSDRFSAERTGGSVSTLTIQRTQQEDSAVYLCASSPKVGPGGYTFGSGTRLTVV.